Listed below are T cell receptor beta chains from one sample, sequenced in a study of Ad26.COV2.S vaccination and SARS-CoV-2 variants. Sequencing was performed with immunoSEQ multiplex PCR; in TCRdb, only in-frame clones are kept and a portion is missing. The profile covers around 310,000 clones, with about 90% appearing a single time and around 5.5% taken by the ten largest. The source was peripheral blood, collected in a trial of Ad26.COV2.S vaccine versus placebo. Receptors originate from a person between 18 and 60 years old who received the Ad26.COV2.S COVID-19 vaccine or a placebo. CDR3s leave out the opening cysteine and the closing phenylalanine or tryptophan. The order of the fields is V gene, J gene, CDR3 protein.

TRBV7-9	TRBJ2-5	ASSPDLDRAETQY
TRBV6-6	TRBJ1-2	ASSSSSLPIYGYT
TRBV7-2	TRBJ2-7	ASSLGGTGSYEQY
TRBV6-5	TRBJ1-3	ASRTGLSGNTIY
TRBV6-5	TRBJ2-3	ASSGGGPHLDTQY
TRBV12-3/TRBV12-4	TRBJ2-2	ASSPSTGELF
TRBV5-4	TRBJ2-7	ASSPQLGTIGEQY
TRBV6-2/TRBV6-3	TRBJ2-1	ASSYSFAGSNEQF
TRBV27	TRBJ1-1	ASSSLGALNTEAF
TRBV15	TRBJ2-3	ATSRDPASTDTQY
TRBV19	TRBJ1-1	ASSVGRTEAF
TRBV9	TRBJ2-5	ASSRKGGQETQY
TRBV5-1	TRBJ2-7	ASSVGPSYEQY
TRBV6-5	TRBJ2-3	ASSSSGGPGDTQY
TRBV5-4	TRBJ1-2	ASKQLGSGYT
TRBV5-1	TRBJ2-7	ASSLGAGALSYEQY
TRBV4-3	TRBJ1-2	ASSQEHQDGGVGGYT
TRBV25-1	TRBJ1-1	ASRDWTENTEAF
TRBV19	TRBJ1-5	ASSILSGYSNQPQH
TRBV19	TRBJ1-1	ASSIMVYTEAF
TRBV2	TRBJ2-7	ASSRSYEQY
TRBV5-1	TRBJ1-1	ASSWAENTEAF
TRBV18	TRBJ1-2	ASSRQGGGYT
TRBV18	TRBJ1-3	ASSSAGLTSGNTIY
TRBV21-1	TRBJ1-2	ASILTHNYGYT
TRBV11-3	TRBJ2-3	ASSLLAGGSTDTQY
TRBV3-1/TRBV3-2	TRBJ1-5	ASSQGISDNQPQH
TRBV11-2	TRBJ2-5	ASSRSGGSVGTQY
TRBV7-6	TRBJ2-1	ASSLLGGNEQF
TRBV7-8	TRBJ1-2	ASSLSPSASLVNYGYT
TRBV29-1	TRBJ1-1	SVAYRGQFSEAF
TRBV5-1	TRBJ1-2	ASSQTGEVVDGYT
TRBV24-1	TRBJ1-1	ATSEPRGLVTEAF
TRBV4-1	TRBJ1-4	ASSQVGRQRGEKLF